Listed below are T cell receptor beta chains from one sample, sequenced in a study of T cell responses to AZD1222 COVID-19 vaccine. The protocol was immunoSEQ multiplex PCR, while the TCRdb copy is restricted to in-frame clones and leaves out a portion. The sample yields over 130,000 clones, about 94% seen once. Sequenced material: peripheral blood, taken 28 days after the second AZD1222 dose. These receptors were taken from an adult who received the AZD1222 COVID-19 vaccine. The CDR3 runs from the conserved cysteine through the conserved F or W. D genes are given only for firm matches. Clone size is stated in some rows and not others, as once, few, many or a class when expanded.

clone_size d_call j_call v_call cdr3_nt cdr3_aa
. . TRBJ2-1 TRBV9 TGTGCCAGCAGCGAGCCGGGTTTCAGGCAGTTCTTC CASSEPGFRQFF
. . TRBJ2-1 TRBV19 TGTGCCAGCCAAACTGGGGGGACTCGAGGGGCTGAGCAGTTCTTC CASQTGGTRGAEQFF
. . TRBJ1-3 TRBV3-1/TRBV3-2 TGTGCCAGCTTCAGTGGAAACACCATATATTTT CASFSGNTIYF
few . TRBJ2-4 TRBV27 TGTGCCAGCAGTACTGGGGGCCCGGAGGGTGGAAACATTCAGTACTTC CASSTGGPEGGNIQYF
. TRBD2 TRBJ2-2 TRBV5-5 TGTGCCAGCAGCTTGGTAGTAGCGGGGGGGCCGGACACCGGGGAGCTGTTTTTT CASSLVVAGGPDTGELFF
. . TRBJ1-2 TRBV15 TGTGCCACCAGCAGTGACAGCCTCTATGGCTACACCTTC CATSSDSLYGYTF
. . TRBJ1-1 TRBV7-9 TGTGCCAGCAGCTTAGTCCGGGGACGGAACACTGAAGCTTTCTTT CASSLVRGRNTEAFF
once . TRBJ1-1 TRBV6-7 TGTGCCAGCAGTTACGACGCTTTCTTT CASSYDAFF
. TRBD2 TRBJ2-1 TRBV7-3 TGTGCCAGCAGCTTAAGTAGCGGGTACTACAATGAGCAGTTCTTC CASSLSSGYYNEQFF
once . TRBJ2-3 TRBV19 TGTGCCAGTAGTGGGGGTAGCGGATACACAGATACGCAGTATTTT CASSGGSGYTDTQYF
. . TRBJ1-6 TRBV11-2 TGTGCCAGCAGCTTAGTTGGGGATTCACCCCTCCACTTT CASSLVGDSPLHF
. . TRBJ2-6 TRBV5-1 TGCGCCAGCAGCCGCTCTAACCCTAACGTCCTGACTTTC CASSRSNPNVLTF
. . TRBJ1-2 TRBV6-2/TRBV6-3 TGTGCCAGCAGCCCATTATCAGGGGTATATGGCTACACCTTC CASSPLSGVYGYTF
. . TRBJ2-1 TRBV6-1 TGTGCCAGCAGTGAACAGGGGAGCTCCTACAATGAGCAGTTCTTC CASSEQGSSYNEQFF
. TRBD1 TRBJ2-7 TRBV7-6 TGTGCCAGCAGCCCCGGACAGGGCGAGTTGACAGAGCAGTACTTC CASSPGQGELTEQYF
. . TRBJ2-7 TRBV18 TGTGCCAGCTCACCAGAAGCCTCAGTGGAATACGAGCAGTACTTC CASSPEASVEYEQYF
. . TRBJ2-6 TRBV3-1/TRBV3-2 TGTGCCAGCAGCCCAAACCCCGGGGCCAACGTCCTGACTTTC CASSPNPGANVLTF
. TRBD1 TRBJ1-2 TRBV9 TGTGCCAGCAGCCCCGGGGGACAGGAGATCGGCTACACCTTC CASSPGGQEIGYTF
. . TRBJ2-1 TRBV24-1 TGTGCCACCCGCCACAGGGACGGCTACAATGAGCAGTTCTTC CATRHRDGYNEQFF
. . TRBJ1-2 TRBV4-1 TGCGCCAGCAGCCAAGTATGGGACCCCGCGGATAGACACTACACCTTC CASSQVWDPADRHYTF
. TRBD1 TRBJ2-5 TRBV15 TGTGCCACCAGCAGAGATATCAGGACAGGGGAAGGAGAGACCCAGTACTTC CATSRDIRTGEGETQYF
. . TRBJ1-5 TRBV15 TGTGCCACCAGCAGAGGTCGAGAAAATCAGCCCCAGCATTTT CATSRGRENQPQHF
. TRBD2 TRBJ2-3 TRBV4-1 TGCGCCAGCAGCCAAGTGAGAGCGGGGGTAATCACAGATACGCAGTATTTT CASSQVRAGVITDTQYF
. . TRBJ2-7 TRBV19 TGTGCCAGTAGTATCGCTCGTTCGAGCTCCTACGAGCAGTACTTC CASSIARSSSYEQYF
. . TRBJ2-7 TRBV6-2/TRBV6-3 TGTGCCAGCAGTCCCGGACGGACCTACGAGCAGTACTTC CASSPGRTYEQYF
. . TRBJ2-5 TRBV28 TGTGCCAGCAGCCTAACAGGGGAGACCCAGTACTTC CASSLTGETQYF
. . TRBJ2-3 TRBV4-2 TGTGCCAGCAGCCAAGGTTACAGCAGCACAGATACGCAGTATTTT CASSQGYSSTDTQYF
. . TRBJ1-3 TRBV7-3 TGTGCCAGCAGCTTCGGTCTAGGCCGGGACGGGGGGAACACCATATATTTT CASSFGLGRDGGNTIYF
. . TRBJ2-1 TRBV9 TGTGCCAGCACCCCTACTCTAACGCTCGGGAACAATGAGCAGTTCTTC CASTPTLTLGNNEQFF
. . TRBJ1-4 TRBV9 TGTGCCAGCAGCGTATTCGGGTCGGGTGGGGAAAAACTGTTTTTT CASSVFGSGGEKLFF
. . TRBJ2-2 TRBV9 TGTGCCAGCAGCGTAGACCCAGCGAACACCGGGGAGCTGTTTTTT CASSVDPANTGELFF
. . TRBJ1-1 TRBV29-1 TGCAGCGTCCTAGGAATAAGAGGGGTGAACACTGAAGCTTTCTTT CSVLGIRGVNTEAFF
. . TRBJ1-6 TRBV21-1 TGTGCCAGCAGCAAAGCGCTAGGGCAAGGAAATTCACCCCTCCACTTT CASSKALGQGNSPLHF
. . TRBJ1-1 TRBV7-3 TGTGCCAGCAGCTTAATGGGCCAGGGCACTGAAGCTTTCTTT CASSLMGQGTEAFF
. . TRBJ2-5 TRBV9 TGTGCCAGCAGCGCAGGACAGAAAGAGACCCAGTACTTC CASSAGQKETQYF
. TRBD1 TRBJ1-6 TRBV4-1 TGCGCCAGCAGCCTACAGGGGACAGGGAGTTCACCCCTCCACTTT CASSLQGTGSSPLHF
. . TRBJ1-2 TRBV11-2 TGTGCCAGCAGCCCTGACGGAAACTATGGCTACACCTTC CASSPDGNYGYTF
. TRBD1 TRBJ2-3 TRBV2 TGTGCCAGCGCTACGGGACAGGGTTCATATACGCAGTATTTT CASATGQGSYTQYF
. . TRBJ2-5 TRBV6-6 TGTGCCAGCAGTCCCGGGAGCATCCTAGAGACCCAGTACTTC CASSPGSILETQYF
few TRBD2 TRBJ2-5 TRBV7-3 TGTGCCAGCAGCTTAAGCGGGGGGGTCCTGGAGACCCAGTACTTC CASSLSGGVLETQYF
. . TRBJ1-6 TRBV7-9 TGTGCCAGCAGCCGGACAATTGAGGATTTTTCACCCCTCCACTTT CASSRTIEDFSPLHF
. . TRBJ2-6 TRBV2 TGTGCCAGCCGGGACTCTGGGGCCAACGTCCTGACTTTC CASRDSGANVLTF
. . TRBJ2-4 TRBV7-9 TGTGCCAGCAGCACCGACCGACTCCTAGCCAAAAACATTCAGTACTTC CASSTDRLLAKNIQYF
. . TRBJ2-2 TRBV7-6 TGTGCCAGCAGCTTAGCGGGAGGACGGACCGGGGAGCTGTTTTTT CASSLAGGRTGELFF
. TRBD2 TRBJ2-7 TRBV4-1 TGCGCCAGCAGCCAAGAATCGGCTAGCGGGAGGCACTCCTACGAGCAGTACTTC CASSQESASGRHSYEQYF
. . TRBJ2-7 TRBV28 TGTGCCAGCAGTTTGTCCGCTAAGGGGGTCGACGAGCAGTACTTC CASSLSAKGVDEQYF
. . TRBJ2-5 TRBV6-1 TGTGCCAGCAGTGATGTCAACAGTGGAGTGACCCAGTACTTC CASSDVNSGVTQYF
once TRBD1 TRBJ1-6 TRBV19 TGTGCCAGTAGAGCCGGGACAGGGGACAAGGATTCACCCCTCCACTTT CASRAGTGDKDSPLHF
. TRBD1 TRBJ1-5 TRBV4-1 TGCGCCAGCAGCCAAGAAGGGGACAGGTATTATAGCAATCAGCCCCAGCATTTT CASSQEGDRYYSNQPQHF